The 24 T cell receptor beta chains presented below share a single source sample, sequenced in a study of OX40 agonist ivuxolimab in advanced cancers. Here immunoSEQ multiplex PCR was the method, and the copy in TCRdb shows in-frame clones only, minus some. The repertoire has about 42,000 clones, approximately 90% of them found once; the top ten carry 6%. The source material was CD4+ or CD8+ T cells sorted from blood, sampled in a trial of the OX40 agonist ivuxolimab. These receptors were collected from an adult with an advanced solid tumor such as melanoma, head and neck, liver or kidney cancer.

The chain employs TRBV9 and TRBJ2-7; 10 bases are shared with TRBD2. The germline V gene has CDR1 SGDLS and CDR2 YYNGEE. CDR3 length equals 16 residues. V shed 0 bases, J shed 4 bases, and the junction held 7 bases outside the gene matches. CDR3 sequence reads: CASSVVSSGRSYEQYF. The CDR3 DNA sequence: TGTGCCAGCAGCGTAGTGAGTAGCGGGAGGTCTTACGAGCAGTACTTC.

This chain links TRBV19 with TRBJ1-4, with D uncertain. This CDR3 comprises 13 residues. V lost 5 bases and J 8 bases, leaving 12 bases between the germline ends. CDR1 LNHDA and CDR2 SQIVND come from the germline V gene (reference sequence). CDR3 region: CASSGSNGEKLFF. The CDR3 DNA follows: TGTGCCAGTAGTGGGTCCAACGGGGAAAAACTGTTTTTT.

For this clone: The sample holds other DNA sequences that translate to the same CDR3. CDR3 in amino acids: CASSLTSGSPNEQFF. In DNA form, the CDR3 reads TGCGCCAGCAGCCTGACTAGCGGGAGTCCCAATGAGCAGTTCTTC. The V gene is TRBV5-1, the J gene TRBJ2-1; 12 positions match TRBD2. The CDR3 has 15 amino acids. Germline CDR1 SGHRS, CDR2 YFSETQ. The trim removed 4 bases at V and 6 bases at J, leaving 5 bases unmatched. Combining the CDR3 with reference TRBV5-1 and TRBJ2-1 gives the whole variable domain KAGVTQTPRYLIKTRGQQVTLSCSPISGHRSVSWYQQTPGQGLQFLFEYFSETQRNKGNFPGRFSGRQFSNSRSEMNVSTLELGDSALYLCASSLTSGSPNEQFFGPGTRLTVL.

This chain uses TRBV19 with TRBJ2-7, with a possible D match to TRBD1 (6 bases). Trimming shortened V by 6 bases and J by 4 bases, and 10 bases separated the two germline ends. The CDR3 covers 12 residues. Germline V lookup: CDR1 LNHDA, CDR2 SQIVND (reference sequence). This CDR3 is CASSGTQYEQYF. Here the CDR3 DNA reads TGTGCCAGTAGCGGGACACAATACGAGCAGTACTTC.

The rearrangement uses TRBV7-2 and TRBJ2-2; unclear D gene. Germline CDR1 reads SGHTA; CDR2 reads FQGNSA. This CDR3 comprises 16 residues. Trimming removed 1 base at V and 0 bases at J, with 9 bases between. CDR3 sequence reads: CASSLVGGTNTGELFF. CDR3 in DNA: TGTGCCAGCAGCTTAGTCGGCGGAACGAACACCGGGGAGCTGTTTTTT. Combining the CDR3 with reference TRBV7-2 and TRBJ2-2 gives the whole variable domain GAGVSQSPSNKVTEKGKDVELRCDPISGHTALYWYRQSLGQGLEFLIYFQGNSAPDKSGLPSDRFSAERTGGSVSTLTIQRTQQEDSAVYLCASSLVGGTNTGELFFGEGSRLTVL.

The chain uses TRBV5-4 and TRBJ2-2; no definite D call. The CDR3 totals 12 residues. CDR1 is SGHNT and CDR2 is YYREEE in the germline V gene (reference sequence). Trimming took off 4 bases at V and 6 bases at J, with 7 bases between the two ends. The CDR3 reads CASSPRPGELFF. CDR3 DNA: TGTGCCAGCAGCCCACGCCCCGGGGAGCTGTTTTTT.

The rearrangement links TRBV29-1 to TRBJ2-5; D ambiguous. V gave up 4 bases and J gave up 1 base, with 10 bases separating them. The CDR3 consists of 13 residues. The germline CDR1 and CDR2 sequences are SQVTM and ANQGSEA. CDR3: CSVAQSFQETQYF. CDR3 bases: TGCAGCGTTGCCCAGTCCTTCCAAGAGACCCAGTACTTC.

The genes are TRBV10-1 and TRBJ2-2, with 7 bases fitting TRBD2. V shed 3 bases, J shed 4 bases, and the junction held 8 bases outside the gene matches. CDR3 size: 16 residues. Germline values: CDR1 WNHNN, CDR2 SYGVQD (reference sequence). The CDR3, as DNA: TGCGCCAGCAGTGAAGCCCTAGCGGAGAGCACCGGGGAGCTGTTTTTT. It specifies CASSEALAESTGELFF.

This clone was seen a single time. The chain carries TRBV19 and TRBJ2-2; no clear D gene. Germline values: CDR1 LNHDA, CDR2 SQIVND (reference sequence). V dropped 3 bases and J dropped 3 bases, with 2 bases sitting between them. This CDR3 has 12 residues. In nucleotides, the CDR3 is TGTGCCAGTAGTATCTACACCGGGGAGCTGTTTTTT. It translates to CASSIYTGELFF.

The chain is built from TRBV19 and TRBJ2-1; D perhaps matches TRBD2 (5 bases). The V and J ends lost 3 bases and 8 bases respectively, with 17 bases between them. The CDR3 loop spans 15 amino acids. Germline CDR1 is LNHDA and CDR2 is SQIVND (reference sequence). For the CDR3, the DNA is TGTGCCAGTAGTATCGGGCAGGTAATGGGAGATGAGCAGTTCTTC. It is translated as CASSIGQVMGDEQFF.

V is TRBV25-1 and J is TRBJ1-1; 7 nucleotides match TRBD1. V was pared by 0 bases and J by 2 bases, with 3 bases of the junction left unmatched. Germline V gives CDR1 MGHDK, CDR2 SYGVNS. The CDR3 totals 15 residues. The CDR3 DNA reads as TGTGCCAGCAGTGAATATGGGACAGACAACACTGAAGCTTTCTTT. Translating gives CASSEYGTDNTEAFF.

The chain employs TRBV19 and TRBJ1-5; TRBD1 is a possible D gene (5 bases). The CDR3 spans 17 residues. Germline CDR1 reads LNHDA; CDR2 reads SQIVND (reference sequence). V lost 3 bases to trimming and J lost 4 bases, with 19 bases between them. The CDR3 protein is CASSIPQARAGNQPQHF. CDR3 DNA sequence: TGTGCCAGTAGTATTCCCCAGGCCAGGGCAGGAAATCAGCCCCAGCATTTT.

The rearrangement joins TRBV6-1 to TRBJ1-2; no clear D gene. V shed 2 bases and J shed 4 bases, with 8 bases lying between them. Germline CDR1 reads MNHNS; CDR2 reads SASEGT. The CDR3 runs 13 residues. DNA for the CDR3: TGTGCCAGCAGTGAATCAGATGGCTATGGCTACACCTTC. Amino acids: CASSESDGYGYTF.

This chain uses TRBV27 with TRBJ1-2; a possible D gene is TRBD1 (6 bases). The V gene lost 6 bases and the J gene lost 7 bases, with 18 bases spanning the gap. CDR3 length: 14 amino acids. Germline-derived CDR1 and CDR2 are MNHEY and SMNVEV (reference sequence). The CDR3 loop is CASRPDSRGGGYTF. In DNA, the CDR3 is TGTGCCAGCAGGCCCGACTCCAGGGGCGGTGGCTACACCTTC.

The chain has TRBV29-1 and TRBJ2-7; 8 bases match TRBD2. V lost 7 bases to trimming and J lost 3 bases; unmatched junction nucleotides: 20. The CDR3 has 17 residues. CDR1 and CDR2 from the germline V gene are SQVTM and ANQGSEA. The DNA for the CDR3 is TGCAGCGCTACCTCCATCCGGTCTCTAGCGGGTCTCTACGAGCAGTACTTC. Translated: CSATSIRSLAGLYEQYF.

Written as DNA, the CDR3 is TGTGCCAGCAGTCCCGCCACAGGGGCCCGCGCCGAGCAGTACTTC. It yields the protein CASSPATGARAEQYF. The rearrangement links TRBV28 to TRBJ2-7, with 7 bases identical to TRBD1. This CDR3 comprises 15 residues. Per germline, CDR1 MDHEN and CDR2 SYDVKM. After removal of 5 bases from V and 6 bases from J, the junction contained 13 bases not matched to a gene.

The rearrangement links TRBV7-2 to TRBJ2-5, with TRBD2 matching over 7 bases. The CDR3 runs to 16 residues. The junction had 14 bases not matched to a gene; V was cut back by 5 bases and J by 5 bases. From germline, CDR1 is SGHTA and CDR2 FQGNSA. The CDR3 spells CASSPHAGTTSETQYF. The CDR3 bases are TGTGCCAGCAGCCCTCACGCCGGGACTACTTCGGAGACCCAGTACTTC.

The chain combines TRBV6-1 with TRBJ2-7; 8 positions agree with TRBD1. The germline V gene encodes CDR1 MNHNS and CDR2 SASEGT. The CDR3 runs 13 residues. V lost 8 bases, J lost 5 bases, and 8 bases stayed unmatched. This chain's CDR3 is CASRWQGANEQYF. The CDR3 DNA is TGTGCCAGCCGGTGGCAGGGGGCAAACGAGCAGTACTTC.

The DNA of the CDR3 is TGTGCCAGTAGTATGCTCCCCGGGACAGGAGTTTGGGAGACCCAGTACTTC. Encoded protein: CASSMLPGTGVWETQYF. V and J are TRBV19 and TRBJ2-5, with 8 bases matching TRBD1. In germline, CDR1 is LNHDA, CDR2 SQIVND (reference sequence). The CDR3 sequence is 17 residues long. The J segment lost 5 bases and the V segment lost 3 bases, leaving 14 bases of the junction unmatched.

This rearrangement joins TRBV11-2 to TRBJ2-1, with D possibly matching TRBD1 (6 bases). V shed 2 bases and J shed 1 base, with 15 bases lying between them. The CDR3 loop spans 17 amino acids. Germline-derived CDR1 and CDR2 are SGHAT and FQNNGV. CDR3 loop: CASSLIVVGTSYNEQFF. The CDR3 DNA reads TGTGCCAGCAGCTTAATAGTTGTCGGGACATCCTACAATGAGCAGTTCTTC.

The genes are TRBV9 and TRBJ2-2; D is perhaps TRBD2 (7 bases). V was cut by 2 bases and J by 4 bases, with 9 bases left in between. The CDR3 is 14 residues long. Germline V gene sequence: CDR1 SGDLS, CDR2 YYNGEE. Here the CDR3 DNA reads TGTGCCAGCAGCGTGGGAGGGGGCACCGGGGAGCTGTTTTTT. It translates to CASSVGGGTGELFF.

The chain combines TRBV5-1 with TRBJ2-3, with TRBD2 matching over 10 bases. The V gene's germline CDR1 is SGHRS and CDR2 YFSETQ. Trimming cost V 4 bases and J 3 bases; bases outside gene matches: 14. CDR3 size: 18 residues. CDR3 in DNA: TGCGCCAGCAGCCGGGCGGGGATAGCGGGAGGTGGAACAGATACGCAGTATTTT. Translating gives CASSRAGIAGGGTDTQYF.

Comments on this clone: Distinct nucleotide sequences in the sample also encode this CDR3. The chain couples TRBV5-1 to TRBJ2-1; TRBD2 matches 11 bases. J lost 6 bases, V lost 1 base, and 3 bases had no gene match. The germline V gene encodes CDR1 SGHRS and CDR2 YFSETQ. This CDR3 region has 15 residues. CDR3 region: CASSLTSGSPNEQFF. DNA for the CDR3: TGCGCCAGCAGCTTGACTAGCGGGAGCCCCAATGAGCAGTTCTTC.

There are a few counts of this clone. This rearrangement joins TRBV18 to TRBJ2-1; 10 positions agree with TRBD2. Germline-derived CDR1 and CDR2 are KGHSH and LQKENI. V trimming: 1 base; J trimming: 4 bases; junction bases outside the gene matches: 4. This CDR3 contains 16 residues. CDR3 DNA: TGTGCCAGCTCACCACTAGCGGGAGGTCTATACAATGAGCAGTTCTTC. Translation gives CASSPLAGGLYNEQFF.